This T cell receptor (beta chain) comes out of a study of blood T cell repertoires in COVID-19. Produced via immunoSEQ multiplex PCR; TCRdb's table is partial and in-frame only. The table lists about 400,000 clones, roughly nine tenths of them singletons, with less than 2% in the top ten. Clinical histories supplied by participants themselves formed the basis of cohort assignment. The CDR3 has 18 amino acids. J gave up 9 bases and V 1 base, and 17 bases lay outside the gene matches. Germline V lookup: CDR1 SGHDT, CDR2 YYEEEE. The J gene is TRBJ1-5, the V gene TRBV5-6; 9 bases fit TRBD1. The specimen was PBMCs or T cells enriched from blood (not recorded which). This clonotype originated in a woman in her twenties or thirties who had recovered from COVID-19. The CDR3, as DNA: TGTGCCAGCAGCTTGTATGGGGGACAGGGCACGCGCGGAGGGCCCCAGCATTTT. This encodes CASSLYGGQGTRGGPQHF.